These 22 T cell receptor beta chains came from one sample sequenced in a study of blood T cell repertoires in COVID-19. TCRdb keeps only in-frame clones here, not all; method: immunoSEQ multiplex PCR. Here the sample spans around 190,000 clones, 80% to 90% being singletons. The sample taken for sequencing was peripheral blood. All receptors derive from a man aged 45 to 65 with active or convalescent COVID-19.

CDR3 residues: CATSGLGGDRRQETQYF. The CDR3 coding sequence is TGTGCCACCAGTGGCCTAGGAGGCGACAGGAGGCAAGAGACCCAGTACTTC. The chain couples TRBV24-1 to TRBJ2-5; weak D call: TRBD1 (6 bases). V was pared by 5 bases and J by 2 bases, with 20 bases between. Germline assignment: CDR1 KGHDR and CDR2 SFDVKD. This CDR3 has 17 amino acids.

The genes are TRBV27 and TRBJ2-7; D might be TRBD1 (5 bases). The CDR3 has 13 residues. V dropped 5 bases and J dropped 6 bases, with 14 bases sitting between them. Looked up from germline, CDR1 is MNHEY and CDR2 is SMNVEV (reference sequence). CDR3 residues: CASSPRDRSEQYF. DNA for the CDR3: TGTGCCAGCAGTCCACGTGACAGATCCGAGCAGTACTTC.

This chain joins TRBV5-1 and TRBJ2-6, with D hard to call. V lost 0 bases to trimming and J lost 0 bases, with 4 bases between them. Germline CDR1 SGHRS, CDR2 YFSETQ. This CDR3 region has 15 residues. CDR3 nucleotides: TGCGCCAGCAGCTTGGTTAGCTCTGGGGCCAACGTCCTGACTTTC. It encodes CASSLVSSGANVLTF.

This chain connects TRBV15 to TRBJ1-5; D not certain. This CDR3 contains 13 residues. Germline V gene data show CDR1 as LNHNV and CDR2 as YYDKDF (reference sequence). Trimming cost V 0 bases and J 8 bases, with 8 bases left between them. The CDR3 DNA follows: TGTGCCACCAGCAGAGATATTTTAGAGCCCCAGCATTTT. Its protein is CATSRDILEPQHF.

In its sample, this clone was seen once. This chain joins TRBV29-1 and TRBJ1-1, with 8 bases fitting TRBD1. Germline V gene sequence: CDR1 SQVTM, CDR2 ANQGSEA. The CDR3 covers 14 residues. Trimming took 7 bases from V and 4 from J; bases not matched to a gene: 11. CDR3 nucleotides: TGCAGCGCCACTAAACAGGGGGTCCTCACTGAAGCTTTCTTT. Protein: CSATKQGVLTEAFF.

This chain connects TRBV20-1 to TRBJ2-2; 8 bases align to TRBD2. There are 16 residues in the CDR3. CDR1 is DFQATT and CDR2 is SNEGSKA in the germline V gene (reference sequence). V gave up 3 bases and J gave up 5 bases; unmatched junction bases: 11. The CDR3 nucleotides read TGCAGTGCTAGTCAGGGGACGACGGGGGGGACCGGGGAGCTGTTTTTT. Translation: CSASQGTTGGTGELFF.

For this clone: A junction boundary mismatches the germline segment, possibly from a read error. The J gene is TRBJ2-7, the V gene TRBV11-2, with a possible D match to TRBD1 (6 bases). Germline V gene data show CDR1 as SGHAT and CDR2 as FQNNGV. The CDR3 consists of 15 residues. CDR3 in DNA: TGTGCCAGCAGCCTAGAGGGGACATCCACCTACGAGCAGTACTTC. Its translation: CASSLEGTSTYEQYF.

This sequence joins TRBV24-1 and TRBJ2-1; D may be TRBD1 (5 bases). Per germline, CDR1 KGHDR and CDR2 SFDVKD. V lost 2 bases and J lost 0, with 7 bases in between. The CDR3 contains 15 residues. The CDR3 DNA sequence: TGTGCCACCAGTGATTCAGGGATCTCCTACAATGAGCAGTTCTTC. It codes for CATSDSGISYNEQFF.

The CDR3 DNA is TGTGCCAGCAGCCCATCGCGGAGAGATACGCAGTATTTT. Encoded protein: CASSPSRRDTQYF. The genes are TRBV6-5 and TRBJ2-3; D remains unclear. Per the germline V gene, CDR1 is MNHEY and CDR2 is SVGAGI. The ends were cut back, 6 bases at V and 5 bases at J, with 12 bases in the middle. The CDR3 has 13 amino acids.

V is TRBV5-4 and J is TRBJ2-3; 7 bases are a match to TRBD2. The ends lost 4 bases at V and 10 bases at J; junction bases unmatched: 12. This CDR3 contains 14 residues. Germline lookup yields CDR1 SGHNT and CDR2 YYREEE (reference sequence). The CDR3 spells CASSVSGTTVSQYF. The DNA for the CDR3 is TGTGCCAGCAGCGTTTCCGGGACTACTGTCTCGCAGTATTTT.

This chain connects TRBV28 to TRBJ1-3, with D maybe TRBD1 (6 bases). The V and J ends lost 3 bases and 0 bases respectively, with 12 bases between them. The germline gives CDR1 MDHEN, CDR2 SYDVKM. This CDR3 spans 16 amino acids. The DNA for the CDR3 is TGTGCCAGCAGTTTGGGGGGGCAGCACTCTGGAAACACCATATATTTT. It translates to CASSLGGQHSGNTIYF.

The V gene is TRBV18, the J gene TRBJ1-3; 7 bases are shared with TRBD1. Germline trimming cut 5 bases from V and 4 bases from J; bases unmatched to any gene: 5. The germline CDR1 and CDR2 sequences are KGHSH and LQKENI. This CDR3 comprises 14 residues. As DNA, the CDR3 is TGTGCCAGCTCAGAGACAGGGTCCGGAAACACCATATATTTT. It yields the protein CASSETGSGNTIYF.

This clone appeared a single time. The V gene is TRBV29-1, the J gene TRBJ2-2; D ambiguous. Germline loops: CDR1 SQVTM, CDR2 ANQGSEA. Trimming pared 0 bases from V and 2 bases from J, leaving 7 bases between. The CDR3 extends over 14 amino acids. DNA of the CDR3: TGCAGCGTTGAAGATCCCGTTAACACCGGGGAGCTGTTTTTT. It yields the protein CSVEDPVNTGELFF.

The CDR3 coding sequence is TGTGCCAGCAGACAAAGACAGGCCGGCGAGGATGAGCAGTTCTTC. Amino acid sequence: CASRQRQAGEDEQFF. V is TRBV6-4 and J is TRBJ2-1; D is possibly TRBD1 (6 bases). Looked up from germline, CDR1 is MRHNA and CDR2 is SNTAGT. CDR3 length: 15 amino acids. V gave up 6 bases and J gave up 8 bases, with 20 bases separating them.

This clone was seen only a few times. The CDR3 reads CASSQGGLGSKNEQFF. The CDR3 DNA reads as TGTGCCAGCAGCCAGGGGGGACTAGGATCGAAGAATGAGCAGTTCTTC. The gene calls are TRBV3-1 (or the pseudogene TRBV3-2) and TRBJ2-1; 8 nucleotides align to TRBD2. J gave up 7 bases and V 3 bases, and 11 bases lay outside the gene matches. Germline V gives CDR1 LGHDT, CDR2 YNNKEL (reference sequence). This CDR3 region has 16 residues.

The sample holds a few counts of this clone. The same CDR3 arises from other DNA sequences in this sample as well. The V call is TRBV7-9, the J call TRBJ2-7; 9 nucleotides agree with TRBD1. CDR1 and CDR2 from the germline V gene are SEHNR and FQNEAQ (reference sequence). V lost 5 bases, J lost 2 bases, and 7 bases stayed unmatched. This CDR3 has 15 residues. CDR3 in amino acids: CASSPLDRGTYEQYF. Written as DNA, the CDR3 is TGTGCCAGCAGCCCGCTTGACAGGGGGACCTACGAGCAGTACTTC.

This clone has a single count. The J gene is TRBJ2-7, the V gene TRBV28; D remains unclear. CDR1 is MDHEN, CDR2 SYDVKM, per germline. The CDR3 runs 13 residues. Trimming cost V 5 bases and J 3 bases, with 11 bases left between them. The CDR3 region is CASSQGRGYEQYF. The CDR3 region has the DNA TGTGCCAGCAGTCAAGGCAGAGGCTACGAGCAGTACTTC.

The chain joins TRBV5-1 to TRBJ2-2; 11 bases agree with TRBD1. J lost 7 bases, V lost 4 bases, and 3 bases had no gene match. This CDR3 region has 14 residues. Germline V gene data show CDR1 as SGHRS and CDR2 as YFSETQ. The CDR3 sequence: CASSPGTGGGELFF. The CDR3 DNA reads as TGCGCCAGCAGCCCCGGGACAGGGGGCGGGGAGCTGTTTTTT.

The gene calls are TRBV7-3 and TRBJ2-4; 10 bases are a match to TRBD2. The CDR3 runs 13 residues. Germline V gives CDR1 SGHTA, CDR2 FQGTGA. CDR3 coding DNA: TGTGCGTCAGCTCAGGCTAGCGGGGGCCACGAGTACTTC. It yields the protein CASAQASGGHEYF.

The CDR3 loop reads CASSPRGTSGANVLTF. The CDR3 DNA is TGTGCCAGCTCACCCCGCGGAACCTCTGGGGCCAACGTCCTGACTTTC. The gene calls are TRBV18 and TRBJ2-6; D is ambiguous. With 3 bases removed from V and 0 bases from J, the gap between germline ends came to 9 bases. CDR1 and CDR2 from the germline V gene are KGHSH and LQKENI. This CDR3 is 16 amino acids long.

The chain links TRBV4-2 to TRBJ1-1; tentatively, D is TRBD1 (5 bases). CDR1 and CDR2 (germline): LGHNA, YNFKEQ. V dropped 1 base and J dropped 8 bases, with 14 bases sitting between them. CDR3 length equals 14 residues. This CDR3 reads CASSQGGTLPEAFF. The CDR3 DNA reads TGTGCCAGCAGCCAAGGGGGGACTTTACCAGAAGCTTTCTTT.

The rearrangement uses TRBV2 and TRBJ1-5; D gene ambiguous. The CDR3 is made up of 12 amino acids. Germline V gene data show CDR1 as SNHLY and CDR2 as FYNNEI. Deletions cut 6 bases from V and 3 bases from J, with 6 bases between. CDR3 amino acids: CASRTYNQPQHF. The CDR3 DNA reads TGTGCCAGCAGAACCTACAATCAGCCCCAGCATTTT.